What follows are 5 T cell receptor beta chains derived from one specimen sequenced in a study of blood T cell repertoires in COVID-19. Clones were sequenced by immunoSEQ multiplex PCR, and TCRdb holds only the in-frame ones, with some missing. The data show 35,000 to 40,000 clones, with around 90% seen just once and approximately 7.2% held by the top ten. Input material: peripheral blood. Source of these receptors: a human donor in a cohort sampled during active COVID-19.

Only a few counts were recorded for this clone. This chain links TRBV3-1 (or the pseudogene TRBV3-2) with TRBJ1-4; TRBD1 matches at 9 bases. Trimming took 1 base from V and 8 from J; bases not matched to a gene: 2. The CDR3 runs to 14 residues. CDR1 and CDR2 from the germline V gene are LGHDT and YNNKEL (reference sequence). As DNA, the CDR3 is TGTGCCAGCAGCCAAGGGGACAGGGCCGAAAAACTGTTTTTT. This encodes CASSQGDRAEKLFF.

The V call is TRBV2, the J call TRBJ1-2, with TRBD1 identical over 10 bases. The junction had 4 bases not matched to a gene; V was cut back by 5 bases and J by 7 bases. Looked up from germline, CDR1 is SNHLY and CDR2 is FYNNEI. This CDR3 has 13 amino acids. CDR3 DNA sequence: TGTGCCAGCAGTTCGGGACAGGGGCTTGGCTACACCTTC. It is translated as CASSSGQGLGYTF.

The gene calls are TRBV27 and TRBJ2-7; 8 positions agree with TRBD2. J lost 3 bases, V lost 4 bases, and 11 bases had no gene match. CDR1 is MNHEY, CDR2 SMNVEV, per germline (reference sequence). This CDR3 is built from 16 residues. The chain's CDR3 is CASSSNPSGSGYEQYF. The DNA of the CDR3 is TGTGCCAGCAGTTCTAATCCGAGCGGGAGCGGCTACGAGCAGTACTTC.

The CDR3 DNA reads TGTGCCAGCAGCCCGGAACGGACAGTAAACACTGAAGCTTTCTTT. This encodes CASSPERTVNTEAFF. The chain couples TRBV7-9 to TRBJ1-1, with a possible D match to TRBD1 (6 bases). V lost 5 bases to trimming and J lost 2 bases, with 15 bases between them. Germline assignment: CDR1 SEHNR and CDR2 FQNEAQ (reference sequence). CDR3 size: 15 residues.

This clone was detected a few times. The chain is built from TRBV30 and TRBJ1-1, with D possibly matching TRBD1 (6 bases). The CDR3 is 11 residues long. The germline V gene has CDR1 GTSNPN and CDR2 SVGIG (reference sequence). With 2 bases removed from V and 7 bases from J, the gap between germline ends came to 8 bases. The DNA of the CDR3 is TGTGCCTGGAGTCGACAGGTTGAAGCTTTCTTT. Its translation: CAWSRQVEAFF.